The clone carrying this T cell receptor beta chain was found many times. The data derive from a study of blood T cells in healthy people across ages. In the study overall: Template-switching capture recovered about one barcoded beta molecule per two T cells.

Next came a second PCR, run for about 7 to 12 cycles, which used a sample-barcoded 5' primer along with a J-beta primer mix. Tags on each cDNA molecule came from a template-switch adaptor with 12 random nucleotides. TCRdb independently ran MiXCR on the 5' RACE reads; one entry per CDR3 protein. Of hundreds of thousands of distinct CDR3 sequences detected, 44% appear once; the ten largest clones hold around 18%. The J segment lost 0 bases and the V segment lost 4 bases, leaving 5 bases of the junction unmatched. The CDR3 is 15 residues long. The V gene's germline CDR1 is SGHTA and CDR2 FQGNSA. Donor samples were obtained from healthy Caucasian individuals from Russia, aged 6 to 90. Collection of roughly 9.8 milliliters of peripheral blood was performed for each donor.

Sequencing was carried out using blood. The sequence derives from a man between 60 and 75 years old in good health. The chain is built from TRBV7-2 and TRBJ2-7, with 8 bases aligning to TRBD1. The CDR3 nucleotides read TGTGCCAGCAGCTGGACAGGGTCAAGCTCCTACGAGCAGTACTTC. It specifies CASSWTGSSSYEQYF. Together with reference TRBV7-2 and TRBJ2-7, the CDR3 gives the full variable domain: GAGVSQSPSNKVTEKGKDVELRCDPISGHTALYWYRQSLGQGLEFLIYFQGNSAPDKSGLPSDRFSAERTGGSVSTLTIQRTQQEDSAVYLCASSWTGSSSYEQYFGPGTRLTVT.